The clone carrying this T cell receptor (beta chain) was recorded a few times. Its antigen remains unknown. The sample comes from a study of beta chain features in type 1 diabetes. Broader study findings: HLA effects on TCRB rearrangement stayed unresolved here. For type 1 diabetes patients, VDJ junctions showed fewer insertions and more deletions.

Using CD45RO/CCR7/CD25/CD127/CD95/CD27, CD4+ naive, central memory, regulatory and stem cell-like memory cells were sorted. V was clipped by 7 bases and J by 1 base, with 19 bases between them. From germline, CDR1 is SEHNR and CDR2 FQNEAQ (reference sequence). This CDR3 contains 16 residues. Of the isolated RNA, all was reverse transcribed, and so the sequenced material was expressed TCRB transcripts. About 3.6 million reads was the average for naive, central memory and regulatory T cell samples. The repertoire was sequenced with immunoSEQ multiplex PCR; TCRdb's copy has only in-frame clones and lacks some. The sample has 900,000 or so clones; roughly 16% are singletons.

The specimen was naive CD4+ T cells from blood. The source is a woman under 30 in good health. The chain carries TRBV7-9 and TRBJ2-5; D possibly corresponds to TRBD2 (7 bases). The DNA for the CDR3 is TGTGCCAGCACCCGGGGGGACATTAGCACCCAAGAGACCCAGTACTTC. Protein: CASTRGDISTQETQYF.